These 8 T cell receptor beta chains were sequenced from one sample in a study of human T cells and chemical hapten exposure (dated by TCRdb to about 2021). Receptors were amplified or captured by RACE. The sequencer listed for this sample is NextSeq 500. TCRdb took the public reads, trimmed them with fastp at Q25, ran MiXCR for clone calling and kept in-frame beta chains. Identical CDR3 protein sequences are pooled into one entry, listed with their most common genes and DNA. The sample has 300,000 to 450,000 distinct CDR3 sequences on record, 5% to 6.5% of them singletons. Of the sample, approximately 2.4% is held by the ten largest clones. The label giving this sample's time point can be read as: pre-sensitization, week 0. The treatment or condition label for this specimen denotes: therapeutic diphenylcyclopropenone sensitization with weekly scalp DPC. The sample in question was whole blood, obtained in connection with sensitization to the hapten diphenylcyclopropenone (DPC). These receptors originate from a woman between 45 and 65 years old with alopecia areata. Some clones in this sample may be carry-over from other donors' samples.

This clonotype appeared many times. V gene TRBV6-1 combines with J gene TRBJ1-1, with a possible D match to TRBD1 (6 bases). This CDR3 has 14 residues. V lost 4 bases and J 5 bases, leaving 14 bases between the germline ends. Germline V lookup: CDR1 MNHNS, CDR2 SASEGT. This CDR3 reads CASSVGGRGTEAFF. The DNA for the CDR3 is TGTGCCAGCAGTGTGGGGGGGCGCGGAACTGAAGCTTTCTTT.

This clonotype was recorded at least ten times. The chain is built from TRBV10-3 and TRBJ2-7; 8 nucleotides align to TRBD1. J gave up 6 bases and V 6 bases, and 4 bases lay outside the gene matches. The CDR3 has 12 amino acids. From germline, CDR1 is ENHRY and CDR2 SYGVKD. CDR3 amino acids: CAISLDRVEQYF. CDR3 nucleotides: TGTGCCATCAGCCTGGACAGGGTCGAGCAGTACTTC.

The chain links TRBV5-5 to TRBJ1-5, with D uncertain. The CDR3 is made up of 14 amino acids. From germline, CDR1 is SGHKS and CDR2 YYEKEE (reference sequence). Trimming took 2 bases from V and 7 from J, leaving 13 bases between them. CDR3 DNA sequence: TGTGCCAGCAGCTTTAACCCGGGGAGCCAGCCCCAGCATTTT. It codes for CASSFNPGSQPQHF.

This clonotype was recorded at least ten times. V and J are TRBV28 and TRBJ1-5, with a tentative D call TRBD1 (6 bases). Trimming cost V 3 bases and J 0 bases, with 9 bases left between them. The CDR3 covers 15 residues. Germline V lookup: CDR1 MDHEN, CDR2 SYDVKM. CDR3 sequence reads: CASSFGGPSNQPQHF. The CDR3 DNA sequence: TGTGCCAGCAGTTTTGGGGGGCCTAGCAATCAGCCCCAGCATTTT.

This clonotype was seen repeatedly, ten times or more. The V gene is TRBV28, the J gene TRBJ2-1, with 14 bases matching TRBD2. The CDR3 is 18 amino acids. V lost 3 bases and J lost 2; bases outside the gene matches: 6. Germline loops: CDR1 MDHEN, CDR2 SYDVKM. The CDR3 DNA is TGTGCCAGCAGTTTTTTCGGGACTAGCGGGGGACCCTACAATGAGCAGTTCTTC. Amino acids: CASSFFGTSGGPYNEQFF.

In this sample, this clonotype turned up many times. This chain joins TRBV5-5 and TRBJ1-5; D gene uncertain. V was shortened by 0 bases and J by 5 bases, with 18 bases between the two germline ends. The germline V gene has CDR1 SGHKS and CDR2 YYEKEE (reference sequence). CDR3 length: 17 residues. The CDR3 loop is CASSLEGLSGIYQPQHF. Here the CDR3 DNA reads TGTGCCAGCAGCTTGGAAGGCTTGTCCGGGATCTATCAGCCCCAGCATTTT.

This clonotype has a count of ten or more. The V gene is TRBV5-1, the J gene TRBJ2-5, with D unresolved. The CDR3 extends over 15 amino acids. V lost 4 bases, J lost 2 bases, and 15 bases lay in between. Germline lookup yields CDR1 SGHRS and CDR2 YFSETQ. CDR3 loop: CASSPGRARQETQYF. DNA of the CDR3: TGCGCCAGCAGCCCGGGTAGGGCCAGACAAGAGACCCAGTACTTC.

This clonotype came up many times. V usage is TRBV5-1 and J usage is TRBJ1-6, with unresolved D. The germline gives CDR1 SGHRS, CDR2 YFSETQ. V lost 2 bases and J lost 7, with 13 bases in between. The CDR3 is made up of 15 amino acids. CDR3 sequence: CASSFGGARNSPLHF. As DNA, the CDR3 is TGCGCCAGCAGCTTCGGCGGAGCGCGGAATTCACCCCTCCACTTT.